Below are 16 T cell receptor beta chains sequenced from a single sample in a study of CD8 T cells in Susac syndrome. A quantity of roughly 0.5 to 1 ug RNA underwent reverse transcription using random hexamers. In TCRdb, the immunoSEQ multiplex PCR reads were re-called with MiXCR into one record per CDR3 protein. The table lists approximately 130,000 distinct CDR3 sequences, around 94% of them singletons. The specimen sequenced was CD4+ T cells from PBMCs. The receptors were sampled from a human donor in good health.

The chain carries TRBV14 and TRBJ2-2; no reliable D call. CDR1 is SGHDN, CDR2 FVKESK, per germline. There are 16 residues in the CDR3. Trimming shortened V by 1 base and J by 1 base, and 10 bases separated the two germline ends. This CDR3 reads CASSQVTLLNTGELFF. Here the CDR3 DNA reads TGTGCCAGCAGCCAAGTGACCTTATTGAACACCGGGGAGCTGTTTTTT.

The chain couples TRBV10-3 to TRBJ1-1; D not resolved. V was cut by 0 bases and J by 2 bases, with 16 bases left in between. The germline CDR1 and CDR2 sequences are ENHRY and SYGVKD. This CDR3 is 17 amino acids long. The CDR3 nucleotides read TGTGCCATCAGTGAGTCGTTTGGCGGCTCTCCAAACACTGAAGCTTTCTTT. It yields the protein CAISESFGGSPNTEAFF.

This sequence joins TRBV15 and TRBJ2-7; 15 bases fit TRBD2. The CDR3 consists of 18 residues. The ends lost 4 bases at V and 5 bases at J; junction bases unmatched: 12. Germline CDR1 and CDR2: LNHNV and YYDKDF (reference sequence). CDR3 loop: CATSKGLAGGLTGDEQYF. DNA of the CDR3: TGTGCCACCAGCAAGGGACTAGCGGGAGGACTGACGGGGGACGAGCAGTACTTC.

A note on this clonotype: A junction end diverges from the germline sequence, so it may reflect a read error. This chain uses TRBV18 with TRBJ1-1; TRBD1 aligns across 8 bases. The germline V gene encodes CDR1 KGHSH and CDR2 LQKENI. CDR3 length: 16 residues. CDR3 DNA sequence: TGTGCCAGCTCCCCACTCGGACAGGGTGGGTGGACTGAAGCTTTCTTT. Translating it yields CASSPLGQGGWTEAFF. Combining the CDR3 with reference TRBV18 and TRBJ1-1 gives the whole variable domain NAGVMQNPRHLVRRRGQEARLRCSPMKGHSHVYWYRQLPEEGLKFMVYLQKENIIDESGMPKERFSAEFPKEGPSILRIQQVVRGDSAAYFCASSPLGQGGWTEAFFGQGTRLTVV.

This chain links TRBV2 with TRBJ2-7; TRBD2 aligns across 12 bases. The CDR3 contains 13 residues. Per germline, CDR1 SNHLY and CDR2 FYNNEI. With V trimmed by 7 bases and J by 5 bases, 3 bases remained unmatched. The CDR3 here is CASILAGGNEQYF. CDR3 DNA sequence: TGTGCCAGCATACTAGCGGGAGGCAACGAGCAGTACTTC.

This clonotype appeared a single time. This chain joins TRBV5-1 and TRBJ1-5; D gene uncertain. V was pared by 0 bases and J by 2 bases, with 9 bases between. CDR1 SGHRS and CDR2 YFSETQ come from the germline V gene. The CDR3 extends over 15 amino acids. The chain's CDR3 is CASSLAGDGNQPQHF. In nucleotides, the CDR3 is TGCGCCAGCAGCTTGGCCGGAGATGGCAATCAGCCCCAGCATTTT.

The chain links TRBV6-5 to TRBJ2-7; the D is unclear. Trimming left V 2 bases short and J 2 bases short, with 10 bases between. CDR1 and CDR2 (germline): MNHEY, SVGAGI. The length of the CDR3 is 14 residues. CDR3 residues: CASSYLDVTYEQYF. For the CDR3, the DNA is TGTGCCAGCAGTTACCTGGATGTTACCTACGAGCAGTACTTC.

This chain connects TRBV11-1 to TRBJ1-6; D ambiguous. This CDR3 is 12 amino acids long. Per the germline V gene, CDR1 is SGHAT and CDR2 is FQDESV (reference sequence). The V end was cut by 4 bases, the J end by 9 bases, with 7 bases between. This CDR3 reads CASSSTSSPLHF. DNA for the CDR3: TGTGCCAGCAGCTCCACGAGTTCACCCCTCCACTTT.

The V gene is TRBV30, the J gene TRBJ2-3, with D uncertain. CDR1 GTSNPN and CDR2 SVGIG come from the germline V gene (reference sequence). This CDR3 comprises 14 residues. The ends were cut back, 1 base at V and 2 bases at J, with 10 bases in the middle. The CDR3 DNA reads TGTGCCTGGAGTGAAGTCGGTTTCACAGATACGCAGTATTTT. This gives the protein CAWSEVGFTDTQYF.

This chain links TRBV2 with TRBJ1-5; 7 nucleotides agree with TRBD1. The CDR3 has 15 amino acids. CDR1 and CDR2 (germline): SNHLY, FYNNEI. V was pared by 4 bases and J by 6 bases, with 9 bases of the junction left unmatched. The CDR3 sequence: CASSADRAAGQPQHF. CDR3 nucleotides: TGTGCCAGCAGTGCAGACAGGGCCGCCGGTCAGCCCCAGCATTTT.

CDR3 nucleotide sequence: TGTGCCAGCACTAAATCTGGACAGGGGGGGAATGGCTACACCTTC. As protein: CASTKSGQGGNGYTF. The chain combines TRBV6-6 with TRBJ1-2; 10 bases fit TRBD1. J lost 6 bases, V lost 7 bases, and 11 bases had no gene match. The CDR3 runs to 15 residues. CDR1 and CDR2 from the germline V gene are MNHNY and SVGAGI (reference sequence).

CDR3 protein: CASTPFGNGANVLTF. The CDR3 region has the DNA TGTGCCAGCACCCCTTTCGGGAATGGGGCCAACGTCCTGACTTTC. The chain employs TRBV7-3 and TRBJ2-6, with D tentatively TRBD2 (5 bases). This CDR3 contains 15 residues. CDR1 is SGHTA and CDR2 is FQGTGA in the germline V gene. Deletions cut 7 bases from V and 3 bases from J, with 13 bases between. The complete variable domain, with remaining parts taken from reference TRBV7-3 and TRBJ2-6, reads GAGVSQTPSNKVTEKGKYVELRCDPISGHTALYWYRQSLGQGPEFLIYFQGTGAADDSGLPNDRFFAVRPEGSVSTLKIQRTERGDSAVYLCASTPFGNGANVLTFGAGSRLTVL.

V is TRBV5-1 and J is TRBJ2-2; TRBD1 might be the D (6 bases). This CDR3 is 14 amino acids long. CDR1 is SGHRS, CDR2 YFSETQ, per germline. The ends were cut back, 2 bases at V and 2 bases at J, with 7 bases in the middle. The CDR3 bases are TGCGCCAGCAGCTTACAGGGCAACACCGGGGAGCTGTTTTTT. Residues: CASSLQGNTGELFF.

This chain links TRBV19 with TRBJ2-1; maybe TRBD2 (6 bases). Germline CDR1 and CDR2: LNHDA and SQIVND (reference sequence). V was cut by 6 bases and J by 8 bases, with 14 bases left in between. This CDR3 contains 13 residues. The CDR3 protein is CASRKLAWDEQFF. The CDR3 DNA is TGTGCCAGTAGAAAACTAGCTTGGGATGAGCAGTTCTTC. The full variable domain, completed using reference TRBV19 and TRBJ2-1, is DGGITQSPKYLFRKEGQNVTLSCEQNLNHDAMYWYRQDPGQGLRLIYYSQIVNDFQKGDIAEGYSVSREKKESFPLTVTSAQKNPTAFYLCASRKLAWDEQFFGPGTRLTVL.

This clonotype was observed once. The V call is TRBV19, the J call TRBJ1-5; D may be TRBD1 (5 bases). CDR1 is LNHDA, CDR2 SQIVND, per germline (reference sequence). V lost 2 bases and J 3 bases, leaving 11 bases between the germline ends. This CDR3 has 15 amino acids. This chain's CDR3 is CASSIPRQPNQPQHF. The CDR3 DNA follows: TGTGCCAGTAGTATACCACGACAGCCCAATCAGCCCCAGCATTTT.

The chain uses TRBV12-3 or TRBV12-4 and TRBJ2-7; weak D call: TRBD1 (5 bases). The CDR3 covers 13 residues. Trimming took 7 bases from V and 2 from J, leaving 12 bases between them. The CDR3 DNA is TGTGCCAGCACCCTGGGGCCCGCCTACGAGCAGTACTTC. Translation gives CASTLGPAYEQYF.